The text below deals with one T cell receptor (beta chain). Its antigen is unknown. CDR1 is SEHNR and CDR2 is FQNEAQ in the germline V gene (reference sequence). This CDR3 has 14 amino acids. Trimming cost V 4 bases and J 0 bases, with 7 bases left between them. These data originate in a study of shared clonotypes between healthy human individuals. TCRdb's copy holds only in-frame clones and misses some; the assay was immunoSEQ multiplex PCR. The data contain 2.5 million or so clones, 85% to 95% of them singletons. General study findings and limits: The sole specimen, blood, was sampled, and tissue repertoires likely differ.

The clonotype comes from a man aged 18 to 35 in good health. This chain connects TRBV7-9 to TRBJ1-3; the D is unclear. The sequenced sample was naive CD4+ T cells sorted from blood. Regarding subset: CD45RA+ positively selected. The CDR3 is CASSSIRSGNTIYF. In DNA, the CDR3 is TGTGCCAGCAGCTCTATCCGCTCTGGAAACACCATATATTTT.